This is a list of T cell receptor beta chains from one sample in a study of blood T cell repertoires in COVID-19. Here immunoSEQ multiplex PCR was the method, and the copy in TCRdb shows in-frame clones only, minus some. The repertoire consists of approximately 190,000 clones, with around four fifths occurring once and the leading ten covering roughly 5.1%. Material: peripheral blood. These receptors came from a woman aged 30 to 39 with acute or convalescent COVID-19. Both conserved end residues are part of each CDR3. D genes are given only for firm matches. Clone size, where shown, is once, few, many, or a class for clones that have expanded.

15,NA,TRBJ2-7,TRBV7-9,NA,TGTGCCAGCAGCTTATTTCCGGGGATCTCCTACGAGCAGTACTTC,CASSLFPGISYEQYF
13,TRBD2,TRBJ2-3,TRBV30,NA,TGTGCCTGGTCTCGGGAGGACACAGATACGCAGTATTTT,CAWSREDTDTQYF
14,NA,TRBJ1-4,TRBV7-2,NA,TGTGCCAGCAGCCCCGTTAGGGGTAATGAAAAACTGTTTTTT,CASSPVRGNEKLFF
14,TRBD2,TRBJ2-7,TRBV7-9,once,TGTGCCAGCAGCTGGCGCGGGGGGGCCTACGAGCAGTACTTC,CASSWRGGAYEQYF
15,TRBD2,TRBJ2-7,TRBV20-1,NA,TGCAGTGCTAGTGGCGGGAGGGGACGTTCCTACGAGCAGTACTTC,CSASGGRGRSYEQYF
17,TRBD2,TRBJ2-4,TRBV4-3,NA,TGCGCCAGCAGCCAAGATGTTGCGGGAGGGAGCAAAAACATTCAGTACTTC,CASSQDVAGGSKNIQYF
14,NA,TRBJ1-2,TRBV28,NA,TGTGCCAGCAGTTTCCCGGGGGGGTTATATGGCTACACCTTC,CASSFPGGLYGYTF
14,NA,TRBJ2-7,TRBV2,NA,TGTGCCAGCAGTGAGGCGGGGCTGGCGTACGAGCAGTACTTC,CASSEAGLAYEQYF
16,NA,TRBJ1-6,TRBV5-8,NA,TGTGCCAGCAGCTCCAGATGGGCAGGGGAACGATCACCCCTCCACTTT,CASSSRWAGERSPLHF
17,TRBD2,TRBJ2-2,TRBV14,NA,TGTGCCAGCAGCCAAGCAGCGGGGCAGGGGAACACCGGGGAGCTGTTTTTT,CASSQAAGQGNTGELFF
16,TRBD1,TRBJ2-1,TRBV14,NA,TGTGCCAGCAGCCTACCTACAGGGGCCCCCGGCAATGAGCAGTTCTTC,CASSLPTGAPGNEQFF
15,NA,TRBJ1-4,TRBV7-9,NA,TGTGCCAGCAGCCCATATGGGGGGGCTGGTGAAAAACTGTTTTTT,CASSPYGGAGEKLFF
17,NA,TRBJ2-4,TRBV27,NA,TGTGCCAGCAGCCCTACTGAACGGGTAACGGGCAAAAACATTCAGTACTTC,CASSPTERVTGKNIQYF
14,TRBD1,TRBJ1-1,TRBV11-2,NA,TGTGCCAGCAGCTTGGCCCAGACAGGGTTGTTGGCTTTCTTT,CASSLAQTGLLAFF
16,NA,TRBJ2-7,TRBV27,NA,TGTGCCAGCAGTTTATCGTCACTAGTGGCCGCCTACGAGCAGTACTTC,CASSLSSLVAAYEQYF
13,NA,TRBJ2-1,TRBV6-5,NA,TGTGCCAGCAGTTGGAGGGCTTCCAATGAGCAGTTCTTC,CASSWRASNEQFF
18,NA,TRBJ1-1,TRBV7-9,NA,TGTGCCAGCAGCCCGACTTGGCAGGGTGCGATTCTCGACACTGAAGCTTTCTTT,CASSPTWQGAILDTEAFF
13,TRBD1,TRBJ1-2,TRBV29-1,NA,TGCAGCGGGGGGGACAGGTCATCGGGTGGCTACACCTTC,CSGGDRSSGGYTF
15,NA,TRBJ2-1,TRBV3-1/TRBV3-2,NA,TGTGCCAGCAGCCCACTAGCATTCTCCTACAATGAGCAGTTCTTC,CASSPLAFSYNEQFF
15,NA,TRBJ2-3,TRBV6-2/TRBV6-3,NA,TGTGCCAGCAGTTTCCTAGCGCAGGGCACAGATACGCAGTATTTT,CASSFLAQGTDTQYF
16,TRBD2,TRBJ2-3,TRBV24-1,NA,TGTGCCACCAGTGATTTTGGCGGGAGAGGGACAGATACGCAGTATTTT,CATSDFGGRGTDTQYF
16,TRBD1,TRBJ1-5,TRBV18,NA,TGTGCCAGCTCATCTCAGGGGGCAGGGCTCCCTCAGCCCCAGCATTTT,CASSSQGAGLPQPQHF
15,TRBD1,TRBJ2-7,TRBV11-1,few,TGTGCCAGCAGCGTAAATAGACAGGGCCACTACGAGCAGTACTTC,CASSVNRQGHYEQYF
15,TRBD2,TRBJ2-1,TRBV24-1,NA,TGTGCCACCAGTGACCCTAGCGGGGGTTACAATGAGCAGTTCTTC,CATSDPSGGYNEQFF
18,TRBD2,TRBJ2-5,TRBV3-1/TRBV3-2,few,TGTGCCAGCAGCCAAGTGACTAGCGGGGCCGGTCCCCAAGAGACCCAGTACTTC,CASSQVTSGAGPQETQYF
13,TRBD1,TRBJ1-6,TRBV30,NA,TGTGCCTGTATGGGGGACAGGGCTTCACCCCTCCACTTT,CACMGDRASPLHF
16,NA,TRBJ1-4,TRBV10-3,NA,TGTGCCATCAGTGACCCGGACAGTCAGGATAATGAAAAACTGTTTTTT,CAISDPDSQDNEKLFF